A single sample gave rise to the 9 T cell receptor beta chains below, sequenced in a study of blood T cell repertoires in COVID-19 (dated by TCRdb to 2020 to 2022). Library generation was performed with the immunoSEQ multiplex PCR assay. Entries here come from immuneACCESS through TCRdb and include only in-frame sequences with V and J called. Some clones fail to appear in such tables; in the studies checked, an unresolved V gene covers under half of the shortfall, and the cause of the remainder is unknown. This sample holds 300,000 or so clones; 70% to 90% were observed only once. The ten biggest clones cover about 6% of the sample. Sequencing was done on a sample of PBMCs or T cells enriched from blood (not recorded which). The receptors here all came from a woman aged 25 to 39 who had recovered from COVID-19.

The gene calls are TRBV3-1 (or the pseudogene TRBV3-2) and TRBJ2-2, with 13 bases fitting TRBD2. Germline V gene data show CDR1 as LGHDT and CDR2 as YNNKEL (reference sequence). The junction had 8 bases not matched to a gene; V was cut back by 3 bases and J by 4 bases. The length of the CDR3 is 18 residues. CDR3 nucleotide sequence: TGTGCCAGCAGCCACGATACGCGGACTAGCGGGGGCACCGGGGAGCTGTTTTTT. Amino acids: CASSHDTRTSGGTGELFF.

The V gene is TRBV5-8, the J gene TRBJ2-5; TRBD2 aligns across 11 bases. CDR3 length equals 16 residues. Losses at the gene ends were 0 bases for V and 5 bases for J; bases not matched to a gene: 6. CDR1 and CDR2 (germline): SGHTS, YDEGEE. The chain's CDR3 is CASSLVLAGGRETQYF. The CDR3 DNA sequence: TGTGCCAGCAGCTTGGTTCTAGCGGGGGGCCGGGAGACCCAGTACTTC.

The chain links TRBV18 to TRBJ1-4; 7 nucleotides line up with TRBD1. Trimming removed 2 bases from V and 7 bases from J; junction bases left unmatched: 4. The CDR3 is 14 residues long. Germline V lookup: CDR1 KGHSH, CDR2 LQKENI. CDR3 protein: CASSPGGGSEKLFF. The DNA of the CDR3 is TGTGCCAGCTCACCAGGAGGGGGCAGTGAAAAACTGTTTTTT.

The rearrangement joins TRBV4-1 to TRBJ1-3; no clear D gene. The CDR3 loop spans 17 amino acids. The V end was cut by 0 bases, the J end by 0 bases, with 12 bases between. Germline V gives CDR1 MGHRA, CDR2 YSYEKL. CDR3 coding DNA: TGCGCCAGCAGCCAAGACCCAGCAGGCCCCTCTGGAAACACCATATATTTT. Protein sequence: CASSQDPAGPSGNTIYF.

The CDR3 is CASSISWTGYNYGYTF. The DNA for the CDR3 is TGTGCCAGTAGTATTAGTTGGACAGGGTATAACTATGGCTACACCTTC. This sequence joins TRBV19 and TRBJ1-2, with 8 bases that match TRBD1. Germline V gene data show CDR1 as LNHDA and CDR2 as SQIVND (reference sequence). CDR3 size: 16 residues. The V gene end was trimmed by 3 bases and the J gene end by 1 base; junction bases not matched to a gene: 7.

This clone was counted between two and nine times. In DNA, the CDR3 is TGTGCCAGTTCTTGGCGGGCGGGACAAGAGACCCAGTACTTC. Its protein product is CASSWRAGQETQYF. V is TRBV19 and J is TRBJ2-5, with D maybe TRBD2 (6 bases). Trimming stripped 8 bases from V and 2 bases from J, with 15 bases between. The germline CDR1 and CDR2 sequences are LNHDA and SQIVND (reference sequence). This CDR3 contains 14 residues.

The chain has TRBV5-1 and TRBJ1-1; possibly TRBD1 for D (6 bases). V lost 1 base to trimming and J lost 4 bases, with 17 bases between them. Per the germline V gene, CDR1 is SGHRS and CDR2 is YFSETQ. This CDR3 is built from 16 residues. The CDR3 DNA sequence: TGCGCCAGCAGCTTGTATGCGGGGGCGGCGAGCACTGAAGCTTTCTTT. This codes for CASSLYAGAASTEAFF. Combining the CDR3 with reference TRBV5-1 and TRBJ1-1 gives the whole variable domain KAGVTQTPRYLIKTRGQQVTLSCSPISGHRSVSWYQQTPGQGLQFLFEYFSETQRNKGNFPGRFSGRQFSNSRSEMNVSTLELGDSALYLCASSLYAGAASTEAFFGQGTRLTVV.

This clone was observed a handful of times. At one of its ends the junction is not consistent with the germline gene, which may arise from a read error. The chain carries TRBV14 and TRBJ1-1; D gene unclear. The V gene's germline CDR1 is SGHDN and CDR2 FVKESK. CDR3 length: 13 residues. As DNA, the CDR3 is TGTGCCAGCAGTCAAGAGTTAAACACTGAAGCTTTCTTT. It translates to CASSQELNTEAFF.

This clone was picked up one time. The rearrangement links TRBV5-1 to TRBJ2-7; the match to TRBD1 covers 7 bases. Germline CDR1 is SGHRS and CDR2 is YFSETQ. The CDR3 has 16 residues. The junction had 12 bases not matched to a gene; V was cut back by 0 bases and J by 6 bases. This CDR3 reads CASSLAKVDPGGEQYF. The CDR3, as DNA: TGCGCCAGCAGCTTGGCCAAAGTGGATCCAGGGGGCGAGCAGTACTTC.